This T cell receptor (beta chain) was retrieved from a study of post-analysis software for immune sequencing data. Details on this clonotype: Its antigen is currently unknown.

The TCR beta cDNA libraries contained unique molecular identifiers. From roughly 1 to 10 million T cells, 400,000 to 500,000 cDNA molecules were obtained. A single record per CDR3 protein comes from TCRdb applying MiXCR to the PCR reads. The repertoire holds under 900,000 distinct CDR3 sequences, with roughly 50% as singletons. Notes on the study in general: Same-batch samples co-clustered strongly by F measure.

What was sequenced was blood. This receptor was obtained from a girl aged 10 to 17 with multiple sclerosis.

CDR3 region: CATPSGGETDTQYF. CDR3 nucleotides: TGTGCCACCCCTAGCGGGGGAGAGACAGATACGCAGTATTTT. This chain connects TRBV2 to TRBJ2-3; 10 nucleotides line up with TRBD2. Germline assignment: CDR1 SNHLY and CDR2 FYNNEI. The CDR3 loop spans 14 amino acids. The J segment lost 3 bases and the V segment lost 10 bases, leaving 7 bases of the junction unmatched. The whole variable domain, remainder taken from reference TRBV2 and TRBJ2-3, is EPEVTQTPSHQVTQMGQEVILRCVPISNHLYFYWYRQILGQKVEFLVSFYNNEISEKSEIFDDQFSVERPDGSNFTLKIRSTKLEDSAMYFCATPSGGETDTQYFGPGTRLTVL.